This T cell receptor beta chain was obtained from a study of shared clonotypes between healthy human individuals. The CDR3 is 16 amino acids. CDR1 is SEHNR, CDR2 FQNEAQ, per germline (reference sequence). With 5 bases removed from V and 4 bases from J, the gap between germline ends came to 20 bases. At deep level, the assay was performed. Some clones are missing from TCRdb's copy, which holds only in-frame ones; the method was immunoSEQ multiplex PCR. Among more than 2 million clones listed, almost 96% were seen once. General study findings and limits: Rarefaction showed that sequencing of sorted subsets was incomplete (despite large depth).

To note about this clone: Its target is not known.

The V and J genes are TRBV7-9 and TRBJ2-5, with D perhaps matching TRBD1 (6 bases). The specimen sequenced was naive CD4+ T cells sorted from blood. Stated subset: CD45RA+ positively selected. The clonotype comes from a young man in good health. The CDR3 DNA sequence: TGTGCCAGCAGCCCTGGGGGCAGGGGAAGCGGAGAGACCCAGTACTTC. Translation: CASSPGGRGSGETQYF.